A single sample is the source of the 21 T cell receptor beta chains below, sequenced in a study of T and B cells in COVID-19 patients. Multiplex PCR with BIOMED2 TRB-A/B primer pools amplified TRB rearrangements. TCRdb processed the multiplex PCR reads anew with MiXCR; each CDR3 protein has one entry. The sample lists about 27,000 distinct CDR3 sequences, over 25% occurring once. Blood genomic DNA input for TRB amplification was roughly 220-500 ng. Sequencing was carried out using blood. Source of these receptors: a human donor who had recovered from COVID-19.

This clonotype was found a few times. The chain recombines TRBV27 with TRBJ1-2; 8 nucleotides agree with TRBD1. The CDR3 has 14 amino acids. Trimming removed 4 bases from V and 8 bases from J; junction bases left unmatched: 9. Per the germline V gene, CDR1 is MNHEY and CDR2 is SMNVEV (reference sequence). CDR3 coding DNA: TGTGCCAGCAGTTCGGCAGGGGGCGTGGGGGGCTACACCTTC. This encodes CASSSAGGVGGYTF.

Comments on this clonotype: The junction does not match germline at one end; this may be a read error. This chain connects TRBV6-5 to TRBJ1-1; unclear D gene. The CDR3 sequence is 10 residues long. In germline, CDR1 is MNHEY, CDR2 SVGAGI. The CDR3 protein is CASSSATILF. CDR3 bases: TGTGCCAGCAGTTCCGCGACAATTCTCTTT.

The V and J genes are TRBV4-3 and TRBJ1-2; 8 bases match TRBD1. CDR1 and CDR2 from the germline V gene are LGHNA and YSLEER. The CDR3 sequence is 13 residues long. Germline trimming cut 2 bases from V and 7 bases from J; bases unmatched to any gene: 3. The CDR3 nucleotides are TGCGCCAGCAGCCAACAGGGGGCGGGTGGCTACACCTTC. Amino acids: CASSQQGAGGYTF.

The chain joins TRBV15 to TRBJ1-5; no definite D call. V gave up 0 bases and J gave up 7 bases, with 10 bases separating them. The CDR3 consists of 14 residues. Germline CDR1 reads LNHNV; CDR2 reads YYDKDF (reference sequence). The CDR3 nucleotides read TGTGCCACCAGCAGAGAAGGGATACGGCAGCCCCAGCATTTT. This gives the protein CATSREGIRQPQHF.

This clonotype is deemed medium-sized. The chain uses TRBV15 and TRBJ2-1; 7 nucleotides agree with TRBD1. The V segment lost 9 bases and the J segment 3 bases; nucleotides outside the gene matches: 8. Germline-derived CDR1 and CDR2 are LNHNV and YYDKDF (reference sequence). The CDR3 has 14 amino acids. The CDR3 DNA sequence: TGTGCCACGAGGGACAGCAAGTACTACAATGAGCAGTTCTTC. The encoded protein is CATRDSKYYNEQFF. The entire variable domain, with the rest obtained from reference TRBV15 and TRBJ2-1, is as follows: DAMVIQNPRYQVTQFGKPVTLSCSQTLNHNVMYWYQQKSSQAPKLLFHYYDKDFNNEADTPDNFQSRRPNTSFCFLDIRSPGLGDTAMYLCATRDSKYYNEQFFGPGTRLTVL.

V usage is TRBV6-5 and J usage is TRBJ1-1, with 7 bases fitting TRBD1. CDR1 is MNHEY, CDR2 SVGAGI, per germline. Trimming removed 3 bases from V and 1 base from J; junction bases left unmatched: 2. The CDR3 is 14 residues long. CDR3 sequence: CASSYRTGNTEAFF. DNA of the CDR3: TGTGCCAGCAGTTATAGGACAGGGAACACTGAAGCTTTCTTT.

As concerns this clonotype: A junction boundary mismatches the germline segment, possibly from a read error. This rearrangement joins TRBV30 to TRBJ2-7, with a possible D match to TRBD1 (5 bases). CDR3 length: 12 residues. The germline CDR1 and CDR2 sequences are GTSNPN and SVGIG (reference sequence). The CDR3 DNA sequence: TGTGCCTGGGTTAAGACAGATTACGAGCGGTACTTC. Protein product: CAWVKTDYERYF.

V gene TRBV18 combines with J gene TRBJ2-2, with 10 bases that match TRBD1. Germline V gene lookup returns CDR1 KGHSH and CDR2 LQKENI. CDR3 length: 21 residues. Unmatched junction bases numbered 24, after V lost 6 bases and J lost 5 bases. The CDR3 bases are TGTGCCAGCTCGAGGATGAAGCTCGGGCCAATTAGACAGGGGGCGACCGGGGAGCTGTTTTTT. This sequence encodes CASSRMKLGPIRQGATGELFF.

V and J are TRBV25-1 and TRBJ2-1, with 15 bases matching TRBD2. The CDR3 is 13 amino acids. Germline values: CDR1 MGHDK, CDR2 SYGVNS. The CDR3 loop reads CGSGLAGGNEQFF. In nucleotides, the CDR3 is TGTGGTTCCGGACTAGCGGGGGGGAATGAGCAGTTCTTC.

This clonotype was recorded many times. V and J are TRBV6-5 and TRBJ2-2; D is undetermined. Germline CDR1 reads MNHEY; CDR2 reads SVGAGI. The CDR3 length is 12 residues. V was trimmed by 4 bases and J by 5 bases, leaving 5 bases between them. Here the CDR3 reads CASSSKTGELFF. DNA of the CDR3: TGTGCCAGCAGTTCCAAGACCGGGGAGCTGTTTTTT.

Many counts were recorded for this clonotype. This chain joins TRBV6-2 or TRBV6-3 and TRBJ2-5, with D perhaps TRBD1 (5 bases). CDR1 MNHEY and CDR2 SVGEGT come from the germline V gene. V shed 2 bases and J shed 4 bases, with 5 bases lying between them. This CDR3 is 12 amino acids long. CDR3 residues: CASSYRGETQYF. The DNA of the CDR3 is TGTGCCAGCAGTTACAGGGGAGAGACCCAGTACTTC.

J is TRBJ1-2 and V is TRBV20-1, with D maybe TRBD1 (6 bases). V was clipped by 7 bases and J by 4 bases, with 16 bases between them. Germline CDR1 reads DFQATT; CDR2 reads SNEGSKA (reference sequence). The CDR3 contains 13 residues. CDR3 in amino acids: CSVPRQEFYGYTF. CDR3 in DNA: TGCAGTGTTCCGAGACAGGAGTTCTATGGCTACACCTTC.

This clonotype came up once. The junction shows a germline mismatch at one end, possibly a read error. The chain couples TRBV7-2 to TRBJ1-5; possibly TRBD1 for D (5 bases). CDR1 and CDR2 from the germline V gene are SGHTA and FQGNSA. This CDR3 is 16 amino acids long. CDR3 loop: CASSLGVGYSKQPQHF. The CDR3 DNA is TGTGCCAGCAGCTTGGGGGTAGGGTATAGCAAACAGCCCCAGCATTTT.

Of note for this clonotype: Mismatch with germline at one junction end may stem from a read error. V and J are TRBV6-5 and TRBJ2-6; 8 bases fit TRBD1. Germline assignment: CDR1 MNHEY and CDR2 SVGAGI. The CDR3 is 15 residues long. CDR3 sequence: CASGSGGSGTNVLTF. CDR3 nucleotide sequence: TGTGCCAGCGGATCAGGGGGCTCTGGGACCAACGTCCTGACTTTC.

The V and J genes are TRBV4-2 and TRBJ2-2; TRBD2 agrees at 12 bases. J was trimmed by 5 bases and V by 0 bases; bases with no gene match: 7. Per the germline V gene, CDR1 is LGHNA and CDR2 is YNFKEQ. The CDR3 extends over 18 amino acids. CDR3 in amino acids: CASSQEGGLAGGTGELFF. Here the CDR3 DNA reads TGTGCCAGCAGCCAAGAAGGTGGGCTAGCGGGGGGGACCGGGGAGCTGTTTTTT.

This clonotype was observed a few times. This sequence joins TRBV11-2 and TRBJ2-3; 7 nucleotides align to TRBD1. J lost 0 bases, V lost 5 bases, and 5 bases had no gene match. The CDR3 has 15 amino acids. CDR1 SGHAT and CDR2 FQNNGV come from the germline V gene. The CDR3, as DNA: TGTGCCAGCAGCATAGGGACAGTTAGCACAGATACGCAGTATTTT. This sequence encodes CASSIGTVSTDTQYF.

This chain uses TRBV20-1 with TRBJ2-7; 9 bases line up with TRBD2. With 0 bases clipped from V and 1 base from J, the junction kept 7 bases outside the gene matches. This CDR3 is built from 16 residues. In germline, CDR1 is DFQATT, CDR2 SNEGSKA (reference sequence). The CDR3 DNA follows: TGCAGTGCTAGAGATGAGCCGGCGGGAGGGTCCTACGAGCAGTACTTC. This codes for CSARDEPAGGSYEQYF.

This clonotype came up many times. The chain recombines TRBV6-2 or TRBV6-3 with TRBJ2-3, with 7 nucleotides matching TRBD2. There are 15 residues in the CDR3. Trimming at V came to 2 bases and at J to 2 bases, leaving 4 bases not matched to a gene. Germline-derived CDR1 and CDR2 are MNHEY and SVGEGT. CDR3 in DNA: TGTGCCAGCAGTTACGGAGCGGGATACACAGATACGCAGTATTTT. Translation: CASSYGAGYTDTQYF.

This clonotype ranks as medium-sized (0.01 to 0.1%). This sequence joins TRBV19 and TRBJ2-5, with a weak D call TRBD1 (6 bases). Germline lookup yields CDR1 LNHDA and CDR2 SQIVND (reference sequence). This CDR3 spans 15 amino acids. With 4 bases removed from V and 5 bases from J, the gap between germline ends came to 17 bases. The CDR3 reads CASSTEGVVGETQYF. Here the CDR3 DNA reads TGTGCCAGTAGTACCGAGGGGGTGGTGGGGGAGACCCAGTACTTC.

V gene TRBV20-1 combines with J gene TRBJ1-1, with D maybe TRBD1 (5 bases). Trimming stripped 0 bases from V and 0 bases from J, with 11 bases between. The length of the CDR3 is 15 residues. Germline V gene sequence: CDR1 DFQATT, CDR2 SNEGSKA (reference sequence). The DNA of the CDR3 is TGCAGTGCTAGAGACGGAGGGACTATGAACACTGAAGCTTTCTTT. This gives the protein CSARDGGTMNTEAFF.

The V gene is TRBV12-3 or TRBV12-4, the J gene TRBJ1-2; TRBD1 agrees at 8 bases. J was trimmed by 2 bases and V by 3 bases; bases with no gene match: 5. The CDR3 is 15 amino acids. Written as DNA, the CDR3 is TGTGCCAGCAGTTTCGCACAGGGGGGGAACTATGGCTACACCTTC. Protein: CASSFAQGGNYGYTF.